This T cell receptor beta chain was obtained from a study of regulatory T cells in long-lasting Graves disease. About the study: Graves' patients with a new diagnosis had received antithyroid drugs under 3 months. Findings and limits, study-wide: Reduced TCR diversity was observed in persistent Graves' patients versus newly diagnosed patients. It was in persistent disease that TRBV28, TRBJ1-2 and TRBJ2-5 were favored.

Time point in this sample: newly diagnosed GD, antithyroid drugs for less than 3 months. The TCR library used RNA extracted from PBMCs. Clinicians diagnosed Graves' disease using American Thyroid Association guidelines. This CDR3 spans 18 amino acids. Germline V lookup: CDR1 MNHEY, CDR2 SMNVEV (reference sequence). Trimming cost V 4 bases and J 1 base, with 20 bases left between them. Libraries of TCR beta came from iRepertoire HTBI primers plus Arm-PCR of CDR3 regions. TCRdb ran MiXCR on the multiplex PCR reads and lists one entry per CDR3 protein. The sample lists about 400,000 distinct CDR3 sequences, roughly 16% seen once, with 20% to 25% in the top ten. This clonotype was counted ten times or more. Its antigen remains unidentified.

This material consisted of peripheral blood mononuclear cells (PBMCs), taken at new diagnosis, from a patient treated with antithyroid drugs. The TCR originated in a female donor with Graves disease. J is TRBJ1-3 and V is TRBV27; D perhaps matches TRBD1 (5 bases). This chain's CDR3 is CASSSAASPGLSGNTIYF. The CDR3, as DNA: TGTGCCAGCAGTTCCGCCGCATCACCAGGGCTGTCTGGAAACACCATATATTTT.